Here is one T cell receptor (beta chain) with its context. This specimen belongs to a study of memory CD4+ T cells and cytomegalovirus serostatus. Background on the study: Healthy Belgian adult donors included about nine CMV-positive and some 25 CMV-negative people.

V lost 9 bases and J 4 bases, leaving 21 bases between the germline ends. Germline CDR1 and CDR2: LNHDA and SQIVND (reference sequence). The CDR3 spans 15 residues. The sort gate was single viable CD3+CD4+CD8-CD45RO+ cells for memory CD4+ T cells. Serostatus was set by detecting CMV pp150, pp28, p38, p52 IgG. After thawing, CD4+ T cells were positively selected. In the original workflow: Out-of-frame sequences were removed, leaving 2 million to 2.5 million distinct TCRbeta sequences. Some clones are missing from TCRdb's copy, which holds only in-frame ones; the method was immunoSEQ multiplex PCR. V, J and clone size are those of that table, while D and trimming were read from the DNA. The sample lists 70,000 or so clones; around 80% were seen once.

This TCR came from an adult in good health and CMV-seropositive. Sequenced material: memory CD4+ T cells from blood. The V and J genes are TRBV19 and TRBJ1-2; a possible D gene is TRBD1 (5 bases). The CDR3 protein is CASQIGHPRPYGYTF. CDR3 nucleotides: TGTGCCAGCCAAATCGGACACCCAAGGCCCTATGGCTACACCTTC.